Below, 26 T cell receptor beta chains from the same sample are listed, as sequenced in a study of T cells in Graves' hyperthyroidism and ophthalmopathy. There were TCR beta CDR3 regions amplified from RNA transcripts. First-round RT-PCR of the TCR CDR3 relied on the HTBI primer set. TCRdb re-analysed the multiplex PCR reads in MiXCR, keeping a single row per CDR3 protein. This sample carries 620,000 or so distinct CDR3 sequences, about 15% of them seen once, and the ten largest clones take approximately 13%. Sequenced sample: blood. These TCRs come from a woman aged 45-65 years with Graves' ophthalmopathy.

As DNA, the CDR3 is TGTGCCAGCAGTGAATATTTAGGGGCTTCCTACGAGCAGTACTTC. Amino acid sequence: CASSEYLGASYEQYF. V gene TRBV25-1 combines with J gene TRBJ2-7; a possible D gene is TRBD1 (5 bases). CDR1 is MGHDK and CDR2 is SYGVNS in the germline V gene. The ends were cut back, 0 bases at V and 1 base at J, with 10 bases in the middle. There are 15 residues in the CDR3.

This clonotype has a handful of counts. The chain employs TRBV6-1 and TRBJ1-1; 8 nucleotides match TRBD1. Trimming removed 6 bases from V and 3 bases from J; junction bases left unmatched: 9. Per germline, CDR1 MNHNS and CDR2 SASEGT. This CDR3 contains 15 residues. CDR3 amino acids: CASRPGTGWDTEAFF. The DNA of the CDR3 is TGTGCCAGCAGACCCGGGACAGGTTGGGACACTGAAGCTTTCTTT.

This clonotype has a count of ten or more. This chain uses TRBV7-9 with TRBJ2-7, with D perhaps TRBD2 (5 bases). V lost 5 bases to trimming and J lost 4 bases, with 12 bases between them. The V gene's germline CDR1 is SEHNR and CDR2 FQNEAQ (reference sequence). The CDR3 has 13 residues. The CDR3 DNA follows: TGTGCCAGCAGCCACATGCCGGGATACGAGCAGTACTTC. Translating it yields CASSHMPGYEQYF.

This clonotype was detected ten times or more. The V and J genes are TRBV20-1 and TRBJ2-5, with TRBD1 as a possible D gene (6 bases). Between the trimmed V and J ends, which lost 3 bases and 4 bases, there was a span of 12 bases. This CDR3 has 13 residues. Germline lookup yields CDR1 DFQATT and CDR2 SNEGSKA (reference sequence). The CDR3 loop is CSASDRSSETQYF. In DNA form, the CDR3 reads TGCAGTGCTAGTGACAGGTCATCAGAGACCCAGTACTTC.

This clonotype has only a few counts. The chain employs TRBV14 and TRBJ2-1; 10 bases map to TRBD1. V trimming: 6 bases; J trimming: 10 bases; junction bases outside the gene matches: 12. CDR1 is SGHDN, CDR2 FVKESK, per germline. This CDR3 comprises 15 residues. The CDR3 DNA reads TGTGCCAGCAGGGGACGGGACAGGGGCGTTGGAGAGCAGTTCTTC. This sequence encodes CASRGRDRGVGEQFF.

This clonotype appeared many times. The V and J genes are TRBV28 and TRBJ1-4; 7 positions agree with TRBD1. After removal of 3 bases from V and 5 bases from J, the junction contained 9 bases not matched to a gene. The CDR3 runs to 16 residues. Germline V gene lookup returns CDR1 MDHEN and CDR2 SYDVKM. Here the CDR3 reads CASSLRQGGPNEKLFF. CDR3 DNA sequence: TGTGCCAGCAGTTTGAGGCAGGGGGGTCCCAATGAAAAACTGTTTTTT.

The chain joins TRBV5-1 to TRBJ2-2, with 10 bases identical to TRBD2. Trimming at V came to 4 bases and at J to 5 bases, leaving 11 bases not matched to a gene. The length of the CDR3 is 17 residues. Germline CDR1 is SGHRS and CDR2 is YFSETQ. Here the CDR3 DNA reads TGCGCCAGCAGCCCATTACCGGGACTAGCGCGGACCGGGGAGCTGTTTTTT. This translates into CASSPLPGLARTGELFF.

The sample holds a few counts of this clonotype. This chain joins TRBV29-1 and TRBJ2-5; D perhaps matches TRBD2 (6 bases). Germline values: CDR1 SQVTM, CDR2 ANQGSEA. The CDR3 contains 12 residues. The V end lost 8 bases, the J end lost 5 bases, and 15 bases lay between the germline ends. The CDR3 sequence is CSSWGLWETQYF. Here the CDR3 DNA reads TGCAGCTCCTGGGGACTTTGGGAGACCCAGTACTTC.

The J gene is TRBJ2-7, the V gene TRBV6-1; D unclear. The CDR3 extends over 12 amino acids. Between the trimmed V and J ends, which lost 5 bases and 2 bases, there was a span of 7 bases. The germline V gene encodes CDR1 MNHNS and CDR2 SASEGT. CDR3 amino acids: CASSSITYEQYF. The CDR3 DNA is TGTGCCAGCAGTTCAATTACCTACGAGCAGTACTTC.

In this sample, this clonotype turned up many times. This rearrangement joins TRBV12-3 or TRBV12-4 to TRBJ2-1, with D tentatively TRBD1 or TRBD2 (5 bases each). V was cut by 2 bases and J by 6 bases, with 8 bases left in between. The CDR3 sequence is 13 residues long. The CDR3 nucleotides read TGTGCCAGCAGTTTAACCGGGGCCAATGAGCAGTTCTTC. Its translation: CASSLTGANEQFF.

This clonotype appeared a few times. The V and J genes are TRBV19 and TRBJ1-5; tentative D call: TRBD1 (6 bases). There are 13 residues in the CDR3. V was clipped by 10 bases and J by 4 bases, with 14 bases between them. Per the germline V gene, CDR1 is LNHDA and CDR2 is SQIVND (reference sequence). The CDR3 loop reads CATATQGNQPQHF. The CDR3 DNA sequence: TGTGCCACGGCGACACAGGGAAATCAGCCCCAGCATTTT.

The chain is built from TRBV6-1 and TRBJ2-1; D gene ambiguous. The CDR3 is made up of 17 amino acids. Between the trimmed V and J ends, which lost 6 bases and 4 bases, there was a span of 22 bases. Germline-derived CDR1 and CDR2 are MNHNS and SASEGT. CDR3 in DNA: TGTGCCAGCAGCTTTTATCAAGGGTCGACGATATACAATGAGCAGTTCTTC. Its translation is CASSFYQGSTIYNEQFF.

The chain is built from TRBV3-1 and TRBJ2-7; tentatively, D is TRBD1 (6 bases). This CDR3 has 14 residues. CDR1 and CDR2 from the germline V gene are LGHDT and YNNKEL (reference sequence). Trimming removed 0 bases from V and 3 bases from J, with 9 bases in between. Here the CDR3 DNA reads TGTGCCAGCAGCCAAGATGGGACAAACTACGAGCAGTACTTC. Amino acid sequence: CASSQDGTNYEQYF.

This clonotype was seen at least ten times. The rearrangement uses TRBV7-9 and TRBJ2-7, with D possibly matching TRBD1 (6 bases). There are 15 residues in the CDR3. Per germline, CDR1 SEHNR and CDR2 FQNEAQ (reference sequence). V dropped 5 bases and J dropped 3 bases, with 17 bases sitting between them. The CDR3: CASSRIHRDNYEQYF. The CDR3 nucleotides are TGTGCCAGCAGCAGAATACACCGGGACAACTACGAGCAGTACTTC.

Only a few counts were recorded for this clonotype. The chain employs TRBV27 and TRBJ2-1, with 10 bases aligning to TRBD2. Germline loops: CDR1 MNHEY, CDR2 SMNVEV (reference sequence). The CDR3 runs to 17 residues. Unmatched junction bases numbered 11, after V lost 1 base and J lost 8 bases. The CDR3 region is CASSLFFSGRKRDEQFF. CDR3 nucleotides: TGTGCCAGCAGTTTATTCTTTAGCGGGAGGAAGAGGGATGAGCAGTTCTTC.

Many counts were recorded for this clonotype. This chain connects TRBV28 to TRBJ2-1; 7 nucleotides match TRBD1. Germline V gene lookup returns CDR1 MDHEN and CDR2 SYDVKM. Trimming took 1 base from V and 0 from J; bases not matched to a gene: 3. The CDR3 contains 16 residues. The CDR3 loop reads CASSLFPGGSYNEQFF. CDR3 nucleotides: TGTGCCAGCAGTTTATTCCCAGGGGGCTCCTACAATGAGCAGTTCTTC.

This clonotype was counted at least ten times. V gene TRBV11-2 combines with J gene TRBJ2-7; tentative D call: TRBD1 (5 bases). V gave up 1 base and J gave up 3 bases, with 10 bases separating them. Germline lookup yields CDR1 SGHAT and CDR2 FQNNGV. The CDR3 contains 14 residues. CDR3 region: CASSLGGRNYEQYF. The DNA for the CDR3 is TGTGCCAGCAGCTTAGGGGGCCGTAACTACGAGCAGTACTTC.

This clonotype occurred many times. The germline gene is not matched at one end of the junction; a read error may be the cause. The rearrangement uses TRBV7-7 and TRBJ1-2; D might be TRBD1 (6 bases). CDR3 length equals 15 residues. CDR1 and CDR2 (germline): SSHAT, FNYEAQ (reference sequence). The CDR3 here is CASSRGQRFNYGYTF. CDR3 sequence (DNA): TGTGCTAGCAGCCGTGGACAGCGCTTTAACTATGGCTACACCTTC.

This clonotype came up many times. J is TRBJ2-5 and V is TRBV30; a possible D gene is TRBD1 (6 bases). Looked up from germline, CDR1 is GTSNPN and CDR2 is SVGIG (reference sequence). CDR3 length: 14 residues. The V gene lost 0 bases and the J gene lost 4 bases, with 12 bases spanning the gap. In DNA, the CDR3 is TGTGCCTGGAGTGTACTGGACAGATTAGAGACCCAGTACTTC. Translation gives CAWSVLDRLETQYF.

The rearrangement uses TRBV6-1 and TRBJ1-5; possibly TRBD1 for D (6 bases). This CDR3 has 16 amino acids. V was pared by 7 bases and J by 3 bases, with 19 bases between. The germline V gene encodes CDR1 MNHNS and CDR2 SASEGT. This chain's CDR3 is CASNLGKGVNNQPQHF. For the CDR3, the DNA is TGTGCCAGCAACCTAGGAAAGGGGGTGAACAATCAGCCCCAGCATTTT.

This clonotype was counted a few times. J is TRBJ1-6 and V is TRBV19; TRBD1 matches 7 bases. Per germline, CDR1 LNHDA and CDR2 SQIVND (reference sequence). The CDR3 runs to 17 residues. V dropped 5 bases and J dropped 1; count of bases not matched to a gene: 8. CDR3 nucleotide sequence: TGTGCCAGTAGTCCCGCGACAGGGAGGTCCTATAATTCACCCCTCCACTTT. Residues: CASSPATGRSYNSPLHF.

The V gene is TRBV9, the J gene TRBJ2-1; 9 nucleotides line up with TRBD1. Trimming removed 6 bases from V and 5 bases from J; junction bases left unmatched: 12. The CDR3 is made up of 16 amino acids. Germline lookup yields CDR1 SGDLS and CDR2 YYNGEE. This CDR3 reads CASTQAGTGIHNEQFF. As DNA, the CDR3 is TGTGCCAGCACCCAAGCAGGGACAGGGATCCACAATGAGCAGTTCTTC.

There are a few counts of this clonotype. The J gene is TRBJ1-6, the V gene TRBV13; no reliable D call. The CDR3 has 15 amino acids. Trimming left V 2 bases short and J 2 bases short, with 7 bases between. Looked up from germline, CDR1 is PRHDT and CDR2 is FYEKMQ (reference sequence). The CDR3 loop reads CASSLYGAYNSPLHF. The CDR3 region has the DNA TGTGCCAGCAGCTTATACGGGGCCTATAATTCACCCCTCCACTTT.

With respect to this clonotype: A much larger clone differs by one base, so this may be a read error. The rearrangement uses TRBV7-2 and TRBJ2-2; D not certain. CDR1 is SGHTA and CDR2 is FQGNSA in the germline V gene. The V and J ends lost 4 bases and 7 bases respectively, with 16 bases between them. The CDR3 is made up of 15 amino acids. The CDR3 sequence is CASSSPHRLGGELFF. As DNA, the CDR3 is TGTGCCAGCAGCTCCCCACACCGGCTGGGCGGGGAGCTGTTTTTT.

This clonotype was observed at least ten times. This chain links TRBV7-8 with TRBJ2-5; D unclear. Germline V gene data show CDR1 as SGHVS and CDR2 as FQNEAQ. Trimming removed 2 bases at V and 2 bases at J, with 9 bases between. The CDR3 runs to 14 residues. The CDR3 DNA reads TGTGCCAGCAGCTTAAGGTTTCTACAAGAGACCCAGTACTTC. This gives the protein CASSLRFLQETQYF.

This clonotype was counted ten times or more. The chain has TRBV2 and TRBJ2-5; the match to TRBD2 covers 7 bases. Germline V gives CDR1 SNHLY, CDR2 FYNNEI. The J segment lost 3 bases and the V segment lost 0 bases, leaving 4 bases of the junction unmatched. The CDR3 spans 15 residues. This CDR3 reads CASSEARTRKETQYF. DNA of the CDR3: TGTGCCAGCAGTGAAGCCCGGACTAGAAAAGAGACCCAGTACTTC.